The source of this TCR beta chain is a study of Graves' ophthalmopathy and Graves' hyperthyroidism. Background on the study: Pretreatment peripheral blood was obtained at initial diagnosis.

This CDR3 region has 14 residues. Germline trimming cut 10 bases from V and 4 bases from J; bases unmatched to any gene: 11. Per germline, CDR1 ENHRY and CDR2 SYGVKD. In the case of this clonotype: The antigen is undetermined.

RNA transcripts were the source from which TCR beta CDR3 regions were amplified. Second-round multiplex PCR followed a first-round RT-PCR using HTBI primers. In TCRdb, the multiplex PCR reads were re-called with MiXCR into one record per CDR3 protein. The table records approximately 700,000 distinct CDR3 sequences, 35% to 50% of them present only once. The diagnosis was founded upon clinical symptoms, serum thyroxine, TRAb, thyroid ultrasound and orbital computed tomography. Whole-study findings and limits: As the model predicted ophthalmopathy progression, it achieved a sensitivity of 70% to 71% and a specificity of 72.22%. Blood also held most thyroid clonotypes expanded above 0.001 frequency.

The chain couples TRBV10-3 to TRBJ2-5; 8 nucleotides agree with TRBD1. Sequencing was carried out using peripheral blood. The clonotype was recovered from an adult man with Graves' ophthalmopathy. The CDR3 region has the DNA TGTGCCAGCAGACGAGGGACAGGCGGAGAGACCCAGTACTTC. Translated, it gives CASRRGTGGETQYF.